Below, one T cell receptor beta chain is given with its context. Its target is unknown. Sequencing was performed with immunoSEQ multiplex PCR; in TCRdb, only in-frame clones are kept and a portion is missing. Among about 64,000 clones, less than 95% were seen once, and the ten largest hold over 9%. This record comes from a study of PD-1 blockade in classical Hodgkin lymphoma. Study-wide results and caveats: Any patient who commenced nivolumab under 1 year after ASCT was excluded. CD4+ but not CD8+ TCR diversity rose significantly by C4D1. Newly diagnosed patients were reported to exhibit reduced baseline TCR diversity relative to healthy donors.

CDR1 is GTSNPN, CDR2 SVGIG, per germline (reference sequence). There are 19 residues in the CDR3. Trimming took 0 bases from V and 3 from J; bases not matched to a gene: 16. As to time point: cycle 4 day 1 (C4D1), after 6 weeks of nivolumab. Exposure to brentuximab vedotin varied, and each patient had relapsed following autologous stem cell transplantation. V and J are TRBV30 and TRBJ1-5; TRBD1 agrees at 8 bases. The TCR was taken from a human donor with classical Hodgkin lymphoma. This specimen was peripheral blood mononuclear cells (PBMCs), taken before the fourth cycle of nivolumab. The CDR3 region has the DNA TGTGCCTGGAGTGTCACCGGGACAGGTGGGGCAAGAAACAATCAGCCCCAGCATTTT. Encoded protein: CAWSVTGTGGARNNQPQHF.